The source of this T cell receptor (beta chain) is a study of control samples from healthy donors and cancer patients. Germline V gives CDR1 KGHDR, CDR2 SFDVKD. The CDR3 covers 16 residues. V shed 7 bases and J 5 bases; nucleotides not matched to a gene: 15. Produced via immunoSEQ multiplex PCR; TCRdb's table is partial and in-frame only. The data contain 160,000 or so clones, 90% to 95% of them singletons. The rearrangement links TRBV24-1 to TRBJ1-1, with TRBD1 matching 7 bases. The TCR comes from a woman under 40 in good health. Sequencing input: blood. CDR3 loop: CATSTGTAPEGTEAFF. CDR3 bases: TGTGCCACCAGCACCGGGACAGCCCCGGAGGGGACTGAAGCTTTCTTT.